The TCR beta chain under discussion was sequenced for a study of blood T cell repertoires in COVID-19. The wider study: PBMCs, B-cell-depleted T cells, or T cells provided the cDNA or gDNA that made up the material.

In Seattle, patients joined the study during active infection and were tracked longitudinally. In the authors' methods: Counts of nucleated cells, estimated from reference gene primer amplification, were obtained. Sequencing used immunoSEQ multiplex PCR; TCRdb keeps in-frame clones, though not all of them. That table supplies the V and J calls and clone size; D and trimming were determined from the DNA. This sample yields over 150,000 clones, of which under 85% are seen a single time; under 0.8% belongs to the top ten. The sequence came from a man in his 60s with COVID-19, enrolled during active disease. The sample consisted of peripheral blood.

CDR3 in amino acids: CSVSLGSDTGELFF. CDR3 DNA: TGCAGCGTGTCCTTGGGGAGCGACACCGGGGAGCTGTTTTTT. This chain joins TRBV29-1 and TRBJ2-2; the D gene is possibly TRBD2 (5 bases). This CDR3 contains 14 residues. V shed 6 bases and J shed 3 bases, with 14 bases lying between them. CDR1 SQVTM and CDR2 ANQGSEA come from the germline V gene.